Each of the 30 T cell receptor beta chains below was sequenced from the same sample in a study of cytotoxic CD8 clonotypes in ibrutinib-treated CLL. Assay used: immunoSEQ multiplex PCR; TCRdb lists only in-frame clones, some missing. Of just over 65,000 clones listed, about two thirds are singletons. Material: PBMCs, obtained after 12 months of ibrutinib treatment. Receptors were obtained from a human donor with chronic lymphocytic leukemia.

Worth noting for this clone: Other DNA sequences in the sample encode the same CDR3. The chain employs TRBV14 and TRBJ2-7; D remains ambiguous. The V and J ends lost 3 bases and 3 bases respectively, with 6 bases between them. Per the germline V gene, CDR1 is SGHDN and CDR2 is FVKESK. CDR3 size: 12 residues. For the CDR3, the DNA is TGTGCCAGCAGCCAGGTCGTCTACGAGCAGTACTTC. This translates into CASSQVVYEQYF. The variable domain in full, completed from reference TRBV14 and TRBJ2-7, reads EAGVTQFPSHSVIEKGQTVTLRCDPISGHDNLYWYRRVMGKEIKFLLHFVKESKQDESGMPNNRFLAERTGGTYSTLKVQPAELEDSGVYFCASSQVVYEQYFGPGTRLTVT.

This clone appeared a few times. The chain carries TRBV7-2 and TRBJ2-2; 9 positions agree with TRBD1. The V gene's germline CDR1 is SGHTA and CDR2 FQGNSA. V lost 5 bases and J lost 6; bases outside the gene matches: 4. The CDR3 is made up of 14 amino acids. In nucleotides, the CDR3 is TGTGCCAGCAGCCGTTACAGGGGGCCCGGGGAGCTGTTTTTT. Protein: CASSRYRGPGELFF.

This clone showed up just a few times. This chain joins TRBV5-1 and TRBJ1-2, with 8 bases lining up with TRBD1. Per germline, CDR1 SGHRS and CDR2 YFSETQ. Trimming removed 4 bases from V and 3 bases from J; junction bases left unmatched: 5. This CDR3 region has 14 residues. The chain's CDR3 is CASSRTGTDYGYTF. CDR3 sequence (DNA): TGCGCCAGCAGCCGGACAGGGACGGACTATGGCTACACCTTC.

This sequence joins TRBV4-1 and TRBJ1-2; 7 bases map to TRBD1. The CDR3 runs to 15 residues. Germline V gene lookup returns CDR1 MGHRA and CDR2 YSYEKL. Trimming cost V 3 bases and J 2 bases; bases outside gene matches: 6. This CDR3 is CASSHATGFNYGYTF. CDR3 DNA: TGCGCCAGCAGCCATGCGACAGGGTTCAACTATGGCTACACCTTC.

This CDR3 is CAISASAGTQETQYF. CDR3 nucleotides: TGTGCCATCAGTGCTTCGGCAGGGACACAAGAGACCCAGTACTTC. The chain is built from TRBV10-3 and TRBJ2-5; a weak D match, TRBD1 (6 bases). The length of the CDR3 is 15 residues. Germline CDR1 is ENHRY and CDR2 is SYGVKD. V gave up 4 bases and J gave up 2 bases, with 14 bases separating them.

The CDR3 sequence is CASSLPGTEAFF. CDR3 nucleotide sequence: TGTGCCAGCAGCTTACCCGGGACCGAAGCTTTCTTT. The rearrangement joins TRBV5-4 to TRBJ1-1; D might be TRBD1 (5 bases). CDR3 length: 12 amino acids. V was trimmed by 2 bases and J by 8 bases, leaving 10 bases between them. Germline loops: CDR1 SGHNT, CDR2 YYREEE (reference sequence).

This clone was found a few times. The rearrangement uses TRBV19 and TRBJ1-1; D is ambiguous. V gave up 4 bases and J gave up 4 bases, with 16 bases separating them. This CDR3 is 15 amino acids long. Germline loops: CDR1 LNHDA, CDR2 SQIVND (reference sequence). The CDR3 reads CASSTYGRGVTEAFF. The CDR3 coding sequence is TGTGCCAGTAGTACCTACGGACGTGGGGTCACTGAAGCTTTCTTT.

The J gene is TRBJ2-3, the V gene TRBV7-9; TRBD1 matches 8 bases. The germline V gene encodes CDR1 SEHNR and CDR2 FQNEAQ (reference sequence). Trimming at V came to 0 bases and at J to 4 bases, leaving 0 bases not matched to a gene. CDR3 length: 14 residues. CDR3 amino acids: CASSLATGADTQYF. The CDR3 DNA reads TGTGCCAGCAGCTTAGCGACAGGGGCAGATACGCAGTATTTT.

The V call is TRBV4-1, the J call TRBJ2-1, with 12 bases fitting TRBD2. The germline gives CDR1 MGHRA, CDR2 YSYEKL. The CDR3 runs 18 residues. With V trimmed by 3 bases and J by 7 bases, 13 bases remained unmatched. This CDR3 is CASSQGWASGGAANEQFF. The CDR3 DNA is TGCGCCAGCAGCCAGGGCTGGGCTAGCGGGGGGGCGGCAAATGAGCAGTTCTTC.

This rearrangement joins TRBV19 to TRBJ2-7; TRBD2 is a possible D gene (5 bases). The V gene's germline CDR1 is LNHDA and CDR2 SQIVND (reference sequence). Trimming pared 6 bases from V and 2 bases from J, leaving 17 bases between. This CDR3 comprises 15 residues. The CDR3 sequence is CASRPRASGAYEQYF. The DNA for the CDR3 is TGTGCCAGTAGGCCGAGGGCCTCAGGAGCCTACGAGCAGTACTTC.

This chain uses TRBV7-2 with TRBJ1-4; 7 bases fit TRBD1. After removal of 1 base from V and 12 bases from J, the junction contained 11 bases not matched to a gene. The CDR3 extends over 15 amino acids. CDR1 and CDR2 from the germline V gene are SGHTA and FQGNSA. The CDR3 nucleotides are TGTGCCAGCAGCTTAGTCAGGACAGGCCCCCAGGAACTGTTTTTT. Translating it yields CASSLVRTGPQELFF.

The gene calls are TRBV30 and TRBJ1-5; D is unclear. The CDR3 has 13 amino acids. The germline V gene encodes CDR1 GTSNPN and CDR2 SVGIG (reference sequence). V dropped 1 base and J dropped 4 bases, with 8 bases sitting between them. The CDR3 reads CAWSDSRNQPQHF. The CDR3 DNA is TGTGCCTGGAGTGACAGCAGAAATCAGCCCCAGCATTTT.

The chain recombines TRBV27 with TRBJ1-2, with a tentative D call TRBD1 (6 bases). The CDR3 extends over 14 amino acids. The V gene's germline CDR1 is MNHEY and CDR2 SMNVEV (reference sequence). Trimming removed 6 bases at V and 5 bases at J, with 16 bases between. CDR3 amino acids: CASRRTGLGYGYTF. The CDR3 bases are TGTGCCAGCAGGCGTACAGGGTTGGGATATGGCTACACCTTC.

V is TRBV5-1 and J is TRBJ1-3, with D possibly being TRBD1 (5 bases). Germline CDR1 SGHRS, CDR2 YFSETQ. This CDR3 spans 15 amino acids. Trimming left V 2 bases short and J 2 bases short, with 11 bases between. The CDR3 loop is CASSFDSGPGNTIYF. Here the CDR3 DNA reads TGCGCCAGCAGCTTCGACTCAGGGCCTGGAAACACCATATATTTT.

V gene TRBV7-2 combines with J gene TRBJ1-5; D possibly corresponds to TRBD1 (5 bases). Between the trimmed V and J ends, which lost 8 bases and 1 base, there was a span of 9 bases. Per the germline V gene, CDR1 is SGHTA and CDR2 is FQGNSA. The CDR3 spans 13 residues. CDR3 loop: CASSEGSNQPQHF. The CDR3 DNA reads TGTGCCAGCTCGGAGGGGAGCAATCAGCCCCAGCATTTT.

V usage is TRBV29-1 and J usage is TRBJ1-4; TRBD1 might be the D (5 bases). CDR1 SQVTM and CDR2 ANQGSEA come from the germline V gene. The V and J ends lost 6 bases and 0 bases respectively, with 14 bases between them. The CDR3 is 15 residues long. This CDR3 is CSVVGRDSTNEKLFF. CDR3 DNA sequence: TGCAGCGTGGTGGGGCGAGATTCAACTAATGAAAAACTGTTTTTT.

V and J are TRBV30 and TRBJ2-7; 8 bases line up with TRBD1. In germline, CDR1 is GTSNPN, CDR2 SVGIG (reference sequence). Trimming at V came to 6 bases and at J to 9 bases, leaving 13 bases not matched to a gene. The CDR3 is 13 residues long. CDR3 DNA: TGTGCCTGCGCAGGGGGCAGACTACGCGGGCAGTACTTC. The encoded protein is CACAGGRLRGQYF.

The chain uses TRBV7-6 and TRBJ2-5; TRBD2 matches 7 bases. V lost 4 bases and J lost 5; bases outside the gene matches: 10. The CDR3 spans 15 residues. Germline V CDR1 and CDR2: SGHVS, FNYEAQ. The DNA for the CDR3 is TGTGCCAGCAGCTCGGGACTACCAAAGTCGGAGACCCAGTACTTC. Protein: CASSSGLPKSETQYF. The whole variable domain, remainder taken from reference TRBV7-6 and TRBJ2-5, is GAGVSQSPRYKVTKRGQDVALRCDPISGHVSLYWYRQALGQGPEFLTYFNYEAQQDKSGLPNDRFSAERPEGSISTLTIQRTEQRDSAMYRCASSSGLPKSETQYFGPGTRLLVL.

The chain carries TRBV6-5 and TRBJ2-3; D tentatively reads TRBD1 or TRBD2 (6 bases each). The germline V gene has CDR1 MNHEY and CDR2 SVGAGI. This CDR3 spans 16 amino acids. The germline V and J ends were trimmed by 2 bases and 0 bases, with 12 bases remaining between them. The CDR3 region is CASSYLGGGSTDTQYF. The DNA for the CDR3 is TGTGCCAGCAGTTACCTGGGGGGCGGGAGCACAGATACGCAGTATTTT.

The V and J genes are TRBV28 and TRBJ2-7; maybe TRBD1 (6 bases). CDR1 is MDHEN, CDR2 SYDVKM, per germline. Trimming removed 7 bases from V and 0 bases from J, with 10 bases in between. The CDR3 spans 13 residues. CDR3 region: CASTPDSSYEQYF. CDR3 nucleotides: TGTGCCAGCACCCCGGACAGCTCCTACGAGCAGTACTTC.

V usage is TRBV18 and J usage is TRBJ2-3; D gene ambiguous. The CDR3 consists of 13 residues. Germline values: CDR1 KGHSH, CDR2 LQKENI. V was clipped by 0 bases and J by 3 bases, with 4 bases between them. CDR3 DNA sequence: TGTGCCAGCTCACCACCCCAGACAGATACGCAGTATTTT. Its translation is CASSPPQTDTQYF.

This chain links TRBV28 with TRBJ1-2; a weak D match, TRBD1 (6 bases). CDR3 length equals 13 residues. Germline V CDR1 and CDR2: MDHEN, SYDVKM. The V and J ends lost 10 bases and 2 bases respectively, with 14 bases between them. CDR3 region: CANMDSQNYGYTF. The CDR3, as DNA: TGTGCCAATATGGACAGCCAGAACTATGGCTACACCTTC.

The J gene is TRBJ2-3, the V gene TRBV2; TRBD2 aligns across 11 bases. V gave up 7 bases and J gave up 1 base; unmatched junction bases: 4. Germline CDR1 SNHLY, CDR2 FYNNEI. The CDR3 has 15 amino acids. CDR3 region: CASNSGLAGTDTQYF. As DNA, the CDR3 is TGTGCCAGCAACTCGGGACTAGCGGGCACAGATACGCAGTATTTT.

CDR3 sequence: CASSPSTGTGGKYSYEQYF. CDR3 nucleotides: TGTGCCAGCTCACCTTCAACCGGGACAGGGGGCAAATACTCCTACGAGCAGTACTTC. The chain has TRBV18 and TRBJ2-7, with 12 bases fitting TRBD1. V shed 3 bases, J shed 0 bases, and the junction held 12 bases outside the gene matches. CDR1 is KGHSH and CDR2 is LQKENI in the germline V gene. The CDR3 has 19 amino acids.

This clone was picked up a small number of times. The chain links TRBV19 to TRBJ1-5; 7 bases map to TRBD1. From germline, CDR1 is LNHDA and CDR2 SQIVND (reference sequence). The CDR3 runs to 15 residues. V shed 3 bases and J 7 bases; nucleotides not matched to a gene: 9. CDR3 sequence: CASSIPTGSGQPQHF. The DNA for the CDR3 is TGTGCCAGTAGTATTCCGACAGGGAGCGGCCAGCCCCAGCATTTT.

The V gene is TRBV7-9, the J gene TRBJ1-2; D is undetermined. Germline lookup yields CDR1 SEHNR and CDR2 FQNEAQ (reference sequence). Trimming removed 3 bases at V and 5 bases at J, with 4 bases between. The CDR3 sequence is 11 residues long. The CDR3 is CASSFGYGYTF. CDR3 DNA: TGTGCCAGCAGCTTCGGTTATGGCTACACCTTC.

This clone was seen only once. This rearrangement joins TRBV19 to TRBJ1-5; no clear D gene. Trimming left V 1 base short and J 0 bases short, with 10 bases between. CDR1 and CDR2 from the germline V gene are LNHDA and SQIVND (reference sequence). This CDR3 contains 16 residues. The chain's CDR3 is CASSIVGWGSNQPQHF. The CDR3 nucleotides read TGTGCCAGTAGTATAGTGGGCTGGGGTAGCAATCAGCCCCAGCATTTT.

This clone was recorded a few times. This chain connects TRBV25-1 to TRBJ1-2; 10 nucleotides line up with TRBD1. V trimming: 3 bases; J trimming: 4 bases; junction bases outside the gene matches: 2. This CDR3 comprises 14 residues. Germline V gives CDR1 MGHDK, CDR2 SYGVNS. CDR3 DNA: TGTGCCAGCAGTGAGACAGGGGGCCCCTATGGCTACACCTTC. It encodes CASSETGGPYGYTF.

The count of this clone is one. The chain recombines TRBV28 with TRBJ1-2; 9 positions match TRBD1. The V and J ends lost 3 bases and 8 bases, in that order; junction bases with no gene match: 13. The CDR3 contains 16 residues. CDR1 MDHEN and CDR2 SYDVKM come from the germline V gene. CDR3 protein: CASSLLYMGQGGGYTF. The CDR3 nucleotides read TGTGCCAGCAGTTTGTTGTATATGGGACAGGGTGGGGGCTACACCTTC.

The chain uses TRBV9 and TRBJ1-1; TRBD1 matches at 7 bases. This CDR3 has 14 residues. V gave up 4 bases and J gave up 5 bases; unmatched junction bases: 8. Germline V lookup: CDR1 SGDLS, CDR2 YYNGEE. CDR3 sequence: CASSPRQGLTEAFF. Here the CDR3 DNA reads TGTGCCAGCAGCCCCAGACAGGGTTTGACTGAAGCTTTCTTT. The full variable domain, its missing parts supplied by reference TRBV9 and TRBJ1-1, is DSGVTQTPKHLITATGQRVTLRCSPRSGDLSVYWYQQSLDQGLQFLIQYYNGEERAKGNILERFSAQQFPDLHSELNLSSLELGDSALYFCASSPRQGLTEAFFGQGTRLTVV.